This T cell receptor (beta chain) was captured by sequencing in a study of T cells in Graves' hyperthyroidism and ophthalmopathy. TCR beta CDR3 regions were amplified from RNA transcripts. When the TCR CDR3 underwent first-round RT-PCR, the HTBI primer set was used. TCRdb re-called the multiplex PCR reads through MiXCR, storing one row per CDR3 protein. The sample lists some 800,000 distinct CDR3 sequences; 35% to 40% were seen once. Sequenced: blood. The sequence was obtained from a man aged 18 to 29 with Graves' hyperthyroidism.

This CDR3 reads CASSLWAGGYTF. DNA of the CDR3: TGTGCCAGCAGCTTATGGGCTGGGGGCTACACCTTC. The J gene is TRBJ1-2, the V gene TRBV7-8; D is unclear. Per germline, CDR1 SGHVS and CDR2 FQNEAQ. Trimming shortened V by 2 bases and J by 8 bases, and 9 bases separated the two germline ends. This CDR3 region has 12 residues. The variable domain in full, with the rest retrieved from reference TRBV7-8 and TRBJ1-2, is GAGVSQSPRYKVAKRGQDVALRCDPISGHVSLFWYQQALGQGPEFLTYFQNEAQLDKSGLPSDRFFAERPEGSVSTLKIQRTQQEDSAVYLCASSLWAGGYTFGSGTRLTVV.